This TCR beta chain came from a study of cytomegalovirus exposure and HLA in healthy donors (dated by TCRdb to 2016 to 2017). Background for the entire study: According to a later analysis, the roughly 130 validation repertoires were produced on the same platform as the 700 or so repertoires of the first cohort. To predict cytomegalovirus infection status, the study brought together high-throughput TCR immunosequencing, statistical association of individual TCRs with disease status, and machine learning. The study aimed to test whether signatures of past pathogen exposure could be identified by cataloging public T cell receptors. In addition to the first cohort of 650 to 750 subjects, a separate validation cohort of 130 or so different subjects was used.

Donors formed part of the validation cohort, which comprised over a hundred subjects and was distinct from the first cohort of under 850 subjects. Library method: the immunoSEQ multiplex PCR assay. Per the authors' processing: A statistical classification framework was built for diagnosing cytomegalovirus status from the catalog of TCR beta chain sequences. Sourced from immuneACCESS, this table was stored by TCRdb with only in-frame sequences that have V and J called. A share of the clones is absent; for the studies checked, an unresolved V gene accounts for under half, and the remainder has no known explanation. Clonal size and the V and J genes are those of that table, whereas D and trimming came from the DNA. The sample table lists approximately 300,000 clones, roughly 85% of them with a count of one. 0.7% to 0.85% of the sample goes to the ten largest clones. This clone was counted a single time. This receptor's antigen is unknown. Base-call qualities are not available, and no considerably larger clone is one nucleotide away.

Summary of the overall study and its limitations: In vitro tests confirmed that a few of the cytomegalovirus-associated TCR beta chains recognize cytomegalovirus antigens. The authors suggested that the approach could potentially be generalized to other disease states and immunological phenotypes. Of the cluster scores, approximately 95% were above 0 in a later analysis, which found that TCRs clustered in the first cohort also tended to co-occur in the approximately 110 validation repertoires. A total of 164 TCR beta chains were listed by the study as associated with cytomegalovirus. Most TCR sequences were seen in very few donors, while some public TCRs were found in many individuals. Cytomegalovirus status was reported to be diagnosed by the classifier with high specificity and sensitivity in both the original and validation cohorts. A later analysis had no HLA typing for the validation cohort, so co-occurrence there was scored across all 120 repertoires.

Taken from the germline V gene (reference sequence), the CDR1 and CDR2 loops are MNHEY and SMNVEV. From the cysteine up to the phenylalanine, the CDR3 has a length of 14 residues. Kept here is only the CDR3 DNA, which spans 42 bases and is read in frame from base 1. Trimming accounts for 5 bases at V and 5 bases at J, while the number of junction bases matched to no gene is 3. This clonotype was obtained from a woman aged 18-29 years in good health and CMV-seronegative. The sequence is built from TRBV27 and TRBJ2-1, with 10 bases matching TRBD2. Source material: PBMCs. The sequenced DNA is TGTGCCAGCAGTCTAGCGGGGGACAACAATGAGCAGTTCTTC. It codes for CASSLAGDNNEQFF.